A selection of T cell receptor beta chains follows, all from one sample in a study of cytomegalovirus exposure and HLA in healthy donors. Only in-frame clones appear in the TCRdb table, and some are missing; sequencing was by immunoSEQ multiplex PCR. This table has over 120,000 clones, about 87% appearing once. Material: PBMCs. The receptor source for this set is a woman in her 30s in good health and CMV-seropositive. CDR3s leave out the opening cysteine and the closing phenylalanine or tryptophan. The order of the fields is CDR3 protein, V gene, J gene.

CDR3 protein: ASRTGEETQY
V gene: TRBV7-9
J gene: TRBJ2-5

CDR3 protein: ASSLSGVTGEQY
V gene: TRBV28
J gene: TRBJ2-7

CDR3 protein: ASSLTAMYTEAF
V gene: TRBV27
J gene: TRBJ1-1

CDR3 protein: ASSVSGDRDTQY
V gene: TRBV9
J gene: TRBJ2-3

CDR3 protein: ASRRRELDTGELF
V gene: TRBV19
J gene: TRBJ2-2

CDR3 protein: ASSPSSYNSPLH
V gene: TRBV7-9
J gene: TRBJ1-6

CDR3 protein: ASSLEAGQDYGYT
V gene: TRBV5-1
J gene: TRBJ1-2

CDR3 protein: ASSYPGQGVYEQY
V gene: TRBV6-6
J gene: TRBJ2-7

CDR3 protein: ASSPPWAGVDTEAF
V gene: TRBV18
J gene: TRBJ1-1

CDR3 protein: ASSFSGDTEAF
V gene: TRBV5-1
J gene: TRBJ1-1

CDR3 protein: ASRGTGGGNQPQH
V gene: TRBV2
J gene: TRBJ1-5

CDR3 protein: ASSPPGHPYEQY
V gene: TRBV18
J gene: TRBJ2-7

CDR3 protein: ASSPARLANSPLH
V gene: TRBV6-5
J gene: TRBJ1-6

CDR3 protein: ASSRLIRGLAGGGELF
V gene: TRBV7-8
J gene: TRBJ2-2

CDR3 protein: AIRGDRGGYEQY
V gene: TRBV10-3
J gene: TRBJ2-7

CDR3 protein: ASSPTGSYEQY
V gene: TRBV11-3
J gene: TRBJ2-7

CDR3 protein: ASSPGQGMREQY
V gene: TRBV7-2
J gene: TRBJ2-7

CDR3 protein: ASSGRGNTEAF
V gene: TRBV5-1
J gene: TRBJ1-1

CDR3 protein: ASSLEGGRAGDEQF
V gene: TRBV5-1
J gene: TRBJ2-1

CDR3 protein: ASSVTGQQETQY
V gene: TRBV9
J gene: TRBJ2-5

CDR3 protein: ASSLSLQASGRSYEQY
V gene: TRBV11-2
J gene: TRBJ2-7

CDR3 protein: ASSYRDRALQY
V gene: TRBV6-5
J gene: TRBJ2-7

CDR3 protein: ASSQGSGEKPYVNYGYT
V gene: TRBV4-2
J gene: TRBJ1-2

CDR3 protein: SVERAGQGFYGYT
V gene: TRBV29-1
J gene: TRBJ1-2

CDR3 protein: ASSEGIAGKPY
V gene: TRBV2
J gene: TRBJ2-7